The 20 T cell receptor beta chains listed next were all sequenced from one sample in a study of blood T cell repertoires in COVID-19. TCRdb's copy holds only in-frame clones and misses some; the assay was immunoSEQ multiplex PCR. The sample carries under 400,000 clones, more than 70% recorded once. The sequenced sample was PBMCs or T cells enriched from blood (not recorded which). The source of these receptors is a woman in her 30s who had been exposed to COVID-19.

This chain joins TRBV5-1 and TRBJ1-5; 10 bases fit TRBD1. J was trimmed by 5 bases and V by 2 bases; bases with no gene match: 4. Germline assignment: CDR1 SGHRS and CDR2 YFSETQ. The CDR3 is 15 residues long. CDR3 in amino acids: CASSFGTGDYQPQHF. CDR3 coding DNA: TGCGCCAGCAGCTTCGGGACAGGGGATTATCAGCCCCAGCATTTT.

The V gene is TRBV7-3, the J gene TRBJ1-1; D is undetermined. Germline CDR1 SGHTA, CDR2 FQGTGA. The CDR3 sequence is 13 residues long. V was clipped by 3 bases and J by 3 bases, with 8 bases between them. CDR3 nucleotides: TGTGCCAGCAGCTTCCAGGTCTACACTGAAGCTTTCTTT. Amino acid sequence: CASSFQVYTEAFF.

V usage is TRBV19 and J usage is TRBJ2-2; 10 positions agree with TRBD1. The CDR3 loop spans 14 amino acids. J gave up 3 bases and V 10 bases, and 5 bases lay outside the gene matches. Germline V gene data show CDR1 as LNHDA and CDR2 as SQIVND (reference sequence). Here the CDR3 DNA reads TGTGCCACGCGCGGGACAGGGGACACCGGGGAGCTGTTTTTT. Amino acids: CATRGTGDTGELFF.

The genes are TRBV2 and TRBJ1-1, with a weak D call TRBD1 (5 bases). The CDR3 is made up of 15 amino acids. Trimming removed 2 bases at V and 1 base at J, with 11 bases between. The germline V gene has CDR1 SNHLY and CDR2 FYNNEI. CDR3 bases: TGTGCCAGCAGTGAAATTAGGGGAAAGAACACTGAAGCTTTCTTT. Its protein product is CASSEIRGKNTEAFF. The variable domain in full, completed from reference TRBV2 and TRBJ1-1, reads EPEVTQTPSHQVTQMGQEVILRCVPISNHLYFYWYRQILGQKVEFLVSFYNNEISEKSEIFDDQFSVERPDGSNFTLKIRSTKLEDSAMYFCASSEIRGKNTEAFFGQGTRLTVV.

The J gene is TRBJ1-5, the V gene TRBV18; no definite D call. Trimming stripped 3 bases from V and 4 bases from J, with 7 bases between. This CDR3 is 13 amino acids long. Looked up from germline, CDR1 is KGHSH and CDR2 is LQKENI. CDR3 nucleotides: TGTGCCAGCTCACCTACAGAAAATCAGCCCCAGCATTTT. It encodes CASSPTENQPQHF.

CDR3 sequence (DNA): TGTGCCAGCAGCCCTGGGGGGTTGGGTGGCTACACCTTC. It codes for CASSPGGLGGYTF. The V and J genes are TRBV12-3 or TRBV12-4 and TRBJ1-2; D is possibly TRBD1 (5 bases). The CDR3 spans 13 residues. With 6 bases removed from V and 7 bases from J, the gap between germline ends came to 15 bases.

This chain links TRBV2 with TRBJ2-7; no clear D gene. Per germline, CDR1 SNHLY and CDR2 FYNNEI. With 8 bases removed from V and 2 bases from J, the gap between germline ends came to 13 bases. The CDR3 length is 13 residues. CDR3 region: CASRSHGAYEQYF. CDR3 DNA: TGTGCCAGCCGCTCTCACGGAGCCTACGAGCAGTACTTC.

This sequence joins TRBV28 and TRBJ2-5; 9 positions match TRBD1. V was pared by 3 bases and J by 5 bases, with 7 bases of the junction left unmatched. This CDR3 contains 15 residues. CDR1 and CDR2 (germline): MDHEN, SYDVKM. The CDR3 region is CASSFSGQGSETQYF. The CDR3 coding sequence is TGTGCCAGCAGTTTCTCGGGACAGGGATCCGAGACCCAGTACTTC. Filled out from reference TRBV28 and TRBJ2-5, the complete variable domain reads DVKVTQSSRYLVKRTGEKVFLECVQDMDHENMFWYRQDPGLGLRLIYFSYDVKMKEKGDIPEGYSVSREKKERFSLILESASTNQTSMYLCASSFSGQGSETQYFGPGTRLLVL.

On this clone itself: Its ends do not fully match the called genes, so a read error is possible. The chain employs TRBV2 and TRBJ2-7; no firm D call. Germline CDR1 and CDR2: SNHLY and FYNNEI. This CDR3 comprises 11 residues. As DNA, the CDR3 is TGTGCCAGCAGCCCCAAATCTGAGGTTAACTTC. It codes for CASSPKSEVNF.

A few counts support this clone. V usage is TRBV29-1 and J usage is TRBJ2-3; D might be TRBD2 (5 bases). The CDR3 totals 10 residues. In germline, CDR1 is SQVTM, CDR2 ANQGSEA. The germline V and J ends were trimmed by 7 bases and 3 bases, with 5 bases remaining between them. CDR3 nucleotides: TGCAGCGGAGGGACAGATACGCAGTATTTT. This gives the protein CSGGTDTQYF.

The rearrangement links TRBV27 to TRBJ2-2; TRBD1 matches at 9 bases. With 3 bases clipped from V and 8 bases from J, the junction kept 7 bases outside the gene matches. From germline, CDR1 is MNHEY and CDR2 SMNVEV (reference sequence). The CDR3 sequence is 15 residues long. CDR3 coding DNA: TGTGCCAGCAGTTTTAGAAACAGGGGGCGGGGGGAGCTGTTTTTT. Translated, it gives CASSFRNRGRGELFF.

The chain couples TRBV27 to TRBJ1-5; D unresolved. Germline loops: CDR1 MNHEY, CDR2 SMNVEV (reference sequence). Trimming took off 0 bases at V and 3 bases at J, with 9 bases between the two ends. The CDR3 spans 15 residues. In nucleotides, the CDR3 is TGTGCCAGCAGTTTATCGAGAGGTCCCAATCAGCCCCAGCATTTT. Amino acids: CASSLSRGPNQPQHF.

The CDR3 sequence is CSADAAQGGYTF. CDR3 nucleotides: TGCAGCGCTGATGCCGCACAGGGGGGCTACACCTTC. This chain uses TRBV29-1 with TRBJ1-2, with 7 bases matching TRBD1. The CDR3 contains 12 residues. Trimming cost V 7 bases and J 8 bases; bases outside gene matches: 10. The germline V gene encodes CDR1 SQVTM and CDR2 ANQGSEA.

This chain uses TRBV9 with TRBJ1-5, with 7 bases identical to TRBD1. This CDR3 has 14 residues. Trimming at V came to 3 bases and at J to 3 bases, leaving 3 bases not matched to a gene. Germline values: CDR1 SGDLS, CDR2 YYNGEE. The CDR3 sequence is CASSATGNNQPQHF. The CDR3 region has the DNA TGTGCCAGCAGCGCGACAGGGAACAATCAGCCCCAGCATTTT.

The V and J genes are TRBV12-3 or TRBV12-4 and TRBJ2-1; 8 positions agree with TRBD1. The CDR3 contains 13 residues. The J segment lost 7 bases and the V segment lost 7 bases, leaving 6 bases of the junction unmatched. The CDR3 here is CASIHRQGNEQFF. DNA for the CDR3: TGTGCCAGCATTCACCGACAGGGGAATGAGCAGTTCTTC.

The chain couples TRBV30 to TRBJ2-3, with 11 bases aligning to TRBD2. Per the germline V gene, CDR1 is GTSNPN and CDR2 is SVGIG (reference sequence). This CDR3 has 14 amino acids. V dropped 8 bases and J dropped 4; count of bases not matched to a gene: 8. Written as DNA, the CDR3 is TGTGCCCGTACTAGCGGGAGTTTCGCAGATACGCAGTATTTT. Amino acids: CARTSGSFADTQYF. Supplemented by reference TRBV30 and TRBJ2-3, the full variable domain reads SQTIHQWPATLVQPVGSPLSLECTVEGTSNPNLYWYRQAAGRGLQLLFYSVGIGQISSEVPQNLSASRPQDRQFILSSKKLLLSDSGFYLCARTSGSFADTQYFGPGTRLTVL.

About this clone: The sample contains more than one DNA sequence encoding this CDR3. The V call is TRBV12-3 or TRBV12-4, the J call TRBJ1-1; D is perhaps TRBD1 (6 bases). The CDR3 has 13 residues. V dropped 5 bases and J dropped 5 bases, with 12 bases sitting between them. CDR3 residues: CASSLGRGTEAFF. The CDR3 bases are TGTGCCAGCAGTCTTGGGAGGGGGACTGAAGCTTTCTTT.

V gene TRBV5-3 combines with J gene TRBJ2-6; the match to TRBD1 covers 7 bases. TRBV5-3 belongs to the ORF category, with a function that is uncertain. V dropped 5 bases and J dropped 4; count of bases not matched to a gene: 9. This CDR3 region has 16 residues. The CDR3 nucleotides read TGTGCCAGAAGACGGGACAGCGCTTGCGGGGCCAACGTCCTGACTTTC. Its translation is CARRRDSACGANVLTF.

The rearrangement uses TRBV5-1 and TRBJ1-2, with 12 nucleotides matching TRBD1. V trimming: 0 bases; J trimming: 8 bases; junction bases outside the gene matches: 5. The CDR3 sequence is 15 residues long. Germline V gene lookup returns CDR1 SGHRS and CDR2 YFSETQ. The DNA for the CDR3 is TGCGCCAGCAGCTTGGAGGGACAGGGGGCGAGGGGCTACACCTTC. Its protein is CASSLEGQGARGYTF.

This clone has a handful of counts. The chain has TRBV5-1 and TRBJ1-3; 9 nucleotides align to TRBD1. The germline gives CDR1 SGHRS, CDR2 YFSETQ. CDR3 length: 16 amino acids. The ends lost 4 bases at V and 2 bases at J; junction bases unmatched: 7. The CDR3, as DNA: TGCGCCAGCAGCCCAACACAGGGGGCCCCTGGAAACACCATATATTTT. Translation gives CASSPTQGAPGNTIYF.